The 28 T cell receptor beta chains given below trace back to one sample, sequenced in a study of T cells in Graves' hyperthyroidism and ophthalmopathy. Researchers took RNA transcripts and amplified the TCR beta CDR3 regions from them. The HTBI primer set was used in a first-round RT-PCR of the TCR CDR3. TCRdb ran MiXCR on the multiplex PCR reads and lists one entry per CDR3 protein. The sample has about 690,000 distinct CDR3 sequences; roughly 17% are singletons. The sample comprised blood. The receptors come from a man in his fifties or sixties with Graves' hyperthyroidism.

This clonotype was counted at least ten times. J is TRBJ2-5 and V is TRBV2; D might be TRBD1 (6 bases). V gave up 2 bases and J gave up 11 bases, with 21 bases separating them. The CDR3 has 15 amino acids. CDR1 and CDR2 from the germline V gene are SNHLY and FYNNEI. The DNA of the CDR3 is TGTGCCAGCAGTGAATTGTTAAACAGGGCGATCACTCAGTACTTC. Protein product: CASSELLNRAITQYF.

This clonotype was observed many times. The chain combines TRBV28 with TRBJ1-5; D remains unclear. The V end was cut by 4 bases, the J end by 9 bases, with 16 bases between. The CDR3 sequence is 14 residues long. Germline V lookup: CDR1 MDHEN, CDR2 SYDVKM. The CDR3 is CASSSLDSLGPQHF. As DNA, the CDR3 is TGTGCCAGCAGTTCATTGGACTCGTTGGGGCCCCAGCATTTT.

In the case of this clonotype: It may be a read error: a sequence one base away is much more abundant. CDR3 coding DNA: TGTGCCAGCAGTGACCGAGGACAGGAAACCAATCAGTCCCAGCATTTT. Protein sequence: CASSDRGQETNQSQHF. The gene calls are TRBV2 and TRBJ1-5, with 7 bases matching TRBD1. From germline, CDR1 is SNHLY and CDR2 FYNNEI. This CDR3 contains 16 residues.

This clonotype was seen repeatedly, ten times or more. This chain connects TRBV10-3 to TRBJ2-7; D is uncertain. V lost 0 bases, J lost 0 bases, and 18 bases lay in between. This CDR3 comprises 18 residues. In germline, CDR1 is ENHRY, CDR2 SYGVKD. The CDR3 reads CAISESTHLLRSSYEQYF. CDR3 nucleotides: TGTGCCATCAGTGAGTCGACACATTTATTGCGGAGCTCCTACGAGCAGTACTTC.

This chain links TRBV9 with TRBJ2-2; 11 positions agree with TRBD2. The CDR3 runs 17 residues. V gave up 5 bases and J gave up 5 bases; unmatched junction bases: 11. CDR1 is SGDLS and CDR2 is YYNGEE in the germline V gene. The CDR3 is CASRSITGTSGTGELFF. For the CDR3, the DNA is TGTGCCAGCAGATCAATTACCGGGACTAGCGGAACCGGGGAGCTGTTTTTT. Drawing the rest from reference TRBV9 and TRBJ2-2, the complete variable domain is DSGVTQTPKHLITATGQRVTLRCSPRSGDLSVYWYQQSLDQGLQFLIQYYNGEERAKGNILERFSAQQFPDLHSELNLSSLELGDSALYFCASRSITGTSGTGELFFGEGSRLTVL.

This clonotype showed up just once. This CDR3 fails to terminate in the conserved phenylalanine or tryptophan, so it likely reflects a read error. V usage is TRBV5-1 and J usage is TRBJ2-3; D not resolved. Germline V lookup: CDR1 SGHRS, CDR2 YFSETQ. The CDR3 is 12 amino acids. The V gene lost 7 bases and the J gene lost 0 bases, with 6 bases spanning the gap. CDR3 nucleotide sequence: TGCGCCAGCGGAAAGAGCACAGATACGCAGTATTGT. Protein product: CASGKSTDTQYC.

This clonotype was observed many times. J is TRBJ1-4 and V is TRBV12-3 or TRBV12-4, with 11 bases lining up with TRBD1. This CDR3 is 14 amino acids long. With V trimmed by 6 bases and J by 7 bases, 4 bases remained unmatched. For the CDR3, the DNA is TGTGCCAGCAGGTGGACAGGGGGCGTTGAAAAACTGTTTTTT. Amino acids: CASRWTGGVEKLFF.

The chain recombines TRBV2 with TRBJ2-1; 11 bases fit TRBD2. CDR3 size: 16 residues. The trim removed 4 bases at V and 8 bases at J, leaving 10 bases unmatched. CDR1 is SNHLY and CDR2 is FYNNEI in the germline V gene. This CDR3 reads CASSAGLAGPVDEQFF. CDR3 DNA: TGTGCCAGCAGTGCTGGACTAGCGGGCCCCGTCGATGAGCAGTTCTTC.

This clonotype came up many times. The chain joins TRBV20-1 to TRBJ2-5; D is possibly TRBD2 (6 bases). Trimming removed 6 bases from V and 3 bases from J, with 14 bases in between. CDR3 size: 13 residues. Per germline, CDR1 DFQATT and CDR2 SNEGSKA (reference sequence). As DNA, the CDR3 is TGCAGTGCAATAGCGGTCGGGGAAGAGACCCAGTACTTC. Protein: CSAIAVGEETQYF.

The sample holds many counts of this clonotype. V is TRBV28 and J is TRBJ2-1; 7 positions agree with TRBD2. CDR3 size: 14 residues. Germline assignment: CDR1 MDHEN and CDR2 SYDVKM. V lost 10 bases, J lost 0 bases, and 6 bases stayed unmatched. CDR3 region: CATHGTNSYNEQFF. The CDR3 DNA sequence: TGTGCCACCCACGGGACTAACTCCTACAATGAGCAGTTCTTC. Variable domain in full (rest from reference TRBV28 and TRBJ2-1): DVKVTQSSRYLVKRTGEKVFLECVQDMDHENMFWYRQDPGLGLRLIYFSYDVKMKEKGDIPEGYSVSREKKERFSLILESASTNQTSMYLCATHGTNSYNEQFFGPGTRLTVL.

This clonotype showed up just a few times. This chain connects TRBV5-6 to TRBJ1-5, with 12 bases fitting TRBD1. The CDR3 runs 17 residues. V lost 3 bases to trimming and J lost 0 bases; unmatched junction nucleotides: 4. Germline CDR1 SGHDT, CDR2 YYEEEE. For the CDR3, the DNA is TGTGCCAGCAGCTGGGGACAGGGGGCAATTAGCAATCAGCCCCAGCATTTT. It yields the protein CASSWGQGAISNQPQHF.

This clonotype has more than one count but fewer than ten. The V gene is TRBV6-2 or TRBV6-3, the J gene TRBJ2-3; 7 nucleotides agree with TRBD2. This CDR3 has 15 residues. Germline V gives CDR1 MNHEY, CDR2 SVGEGT. The V and J ends lost 6 bases and 5 bases, in that order; junction bases with no gene match: 11. The CDR3 region is CASRKAGDTRDTQYF. CDR3 coding DNA: TGTGCCAGCAGAAAGGCGGGAGATACCCGAGATACGCAGTATTTT.

The chain uses TRBV4-1 and TRBJ2-6; 8 nucleotides line up with TRBD1. Germline CDR1 and CDR2: MGHRA and YSYEKL. The CDR3 covers 17 residues. With 6 bases clipped from V and 0 bases from J, the junction kept 7 bases outside the gene matches. The CDR3 region is CASSLRGPFSGANVLTF. The CDR3 nucleotides read TGCGCCAGCAGTCTCAGGGGGCCCTTCTCTGGGGCCAACGTCCTGACTTTC.

The J gene is TRBJ2-1, the V gene TRBV27; D perhaps matches TRBD1 (6 bases). Trimming removed 6 bases from V and 2 bases from J, with 11 bases in between. Germline V lookup: CDR1 MNHEY, CDR2 SMNVEV (reference sequence). The length of the CDR3 is 14 residues. The DNA for the CDR3 is TGTGCCAGCAGCCAGGACAGAACCTACAATGAGCAGTTCTTC. This sequence encodes CASSQDRTYNEQFF.

This clonotype was seen more than once but under ten times. The chain employs TRBV29-1 and TRBJ2-3; D unresolved. The germline CDR1 and CDR2 sequences are SQVTM and ANQGSEA. Trimming removed 0 bases at V and 10 bases at J, with 17 bases between. The CDR3 has 14 residues. CDR3 nucleotides: TGCAGCGTTGAAGATGGAGTTCGCAAGGCGCCGCAGTATTTT. This gives the protein CSVEDGVRKAPQYF.

This clonotype was seen more than once but under ten times. The chain recombines TRBV6-5 with TRBJ1-3; D gene ambiguous. Germline CDR1 reads MNHEY; CDR2 reads SVGAGI. The CDR3 sequence is 17 residues long. With 0 bases removed from V and 8 bases from J, the gap between germline ends came to 20 bases. The CDR3 bases are TGTGCCAGCAGTTACTCGCCCAGCCCCGTTCGAGCGGACACCATATATTTT. Its translation: CASSYSPSPVRADTIYF.

This chain links TRBV14 with TRBJ2-3; 9 bases map to TRBD2. Trimming removed 3 bases from V and 4 bases from J; junction bases left unmatched: 5. The germline V gene encodes CDR1 SGHDN and CDR2 FVKESK. The CDR3 extends over 15 amino acids. Here the CDR3 DNA reads TGTGCCAGCAGCCACTATAGCGGGAGTGCAGATACGCAGTATTTT. Translating gives CASSHYSGSADTQYF.

The chain links TRBV15 to TRBJ1-1; 8 bases fit TRBD1. V was pared by 0 bases and J by 11 bases, with 8 bases of the junction left unmatched. Germline-derived CDR1 and CDR2 are LNHNV and YYDKDF (reference sequence). The length of the CDR3 is 14 residues. CDR3: CATSRERTGMEAFF. The CDR3 DNA is TGTGCCACCAGCAGAGAACGGACAGGGATGGAGGCTTTCTTT.

The chain carries TRBV28 and TRBJ2-7; the match to TRBD1 covers 8 bases. The CDR3 length is 15 residues. Germline trimming cut 6 bases from V and 2 bases from J; bases unmatched to any gene: 9. Germline CDR1 reads MDHEN; CDR2 reads SYDVKM. The CDR3 region has the DNA TGTGCCAGCAGCCCTGGGGGGACAGGTCCCTACGAGCAGTACTTC. As protein: CASSPGGTGPYEQYF.

This clonotype was seen repeatedly, ten times or more. This rearrangement joins TRBV18 to TRBJ2-5; possible D gene TRBD1, 6 bases. With 4 bases removed from V and 3 bases from J, the gap between germline ends came to 9 bases. This CDR3 region has 13 residues. Germline V gene sequence: CDR1 KGHSH, CDR2 LQKENI. The CDR3 sequence: CASSRDKKETQYF. Written as DNA, the CDR3 is TGTGCCAGCTCACGGGACAAGAAAGAGACCCAGTACTTC.

There are a few counts of this clonotype. A junction end diverges from the germline sequence, so it may reflect a read error. The chain joins TRBV5-5 to TRBJ2-7; D uncertain. CDR3 size: 13 residues. The germline V gene encodes CDR1 SGHKS and CDR2 YYEKEE (reference sequence). In DNA form, the CDR3 reads TGTGCCAGCACCCGGCCGTTTGCGGATGAGCGGTACTTC. As protein: CASTRPFADERYF.

The rearrangement links TRBV25-1 to TRBJ2-7; D is possibly TRBD1 (6 bases). CDR3 size: 13 residues. CDR1 is MGHDK and CDR2 is SYGVNS in the germline V gene. V was trimmed by 4 bases and J by 4 bases, leaving 11 bases between them. CDR3 sequence reads: CASSAPGEYEQYF. The CDR3 nucleotides read TGTGCCAGCAGTGCCCCAGGGGAGTACGAGCAGTACTTC.

This clonotype was seen a few times. V is TRBV11-1 and J is TRBJ2-2; 13 bases match TRBD2. Looked up from germline, CDR1 is SGHAT and CDR2 is FQDESV (reference sequence). The CDR3 sequence is 15 residues long. The ends lost 5 bases at V and 6 bases at J; junction bases unmatched: 3. Written as DNA, the CDR3 is TGTGCCAGCAGCCGGACTAGCGGGAGCGCCGGGGAGCTGTTTTTT. It specifies CASSRTSGSAGELFF.

This clonotype was observed many times. V usage is TRBV27 and J usage is TRBJ2-7; 9 bases map to TRBD1. The CDR3 has 15 residues. The junction had 8 bases not matched to a gene; V was cut back by 6 bases and J by 2 bases. Germline V gene data show CDR1 as MNHEY and CDR2 as SMNVEV (reference sequence). CDR3 in DNA: TGTGCCAGCAGCATTTTCCGGACAGGGGCCTACGAGCAGTACTTC. Its protein product is CASSIFRTGAYEQYF.

Only a few counts were recorded for this clonotype. The genes are TRBV29-1 and TRBJ2-2, with 7 positions matching TRBD2. V dropped 7 bases and J dropped 2; count of bases not matched to a gene: 16. Germline loops: CDR1 SQVTM, CDR2 ANQGSEA. The CDR3 spans 17 residues. This CDR3 is CSAVPDYIAGNTGELFF. The CDR3 nucleotides are TGCAGCGCTGTCCCCGATTATATAGCGGGCAACACCGGGGAGCTGTTTTTT.

There are many counts of this clonotype. This CDR3 is CASSQDRWNEKLFF. The CDR3 DNA reads TGTGCCAGCAGTCAGGACAGGTGGAATGAAAAACTGTTTTTT. V is TRBV6-1 and J is TRBJ1-4; TRBD1 matches 7 bases. The CDR3 extends over 14 amino acids. Germline V lookup: CDR1 MNHNS, CDR2 SASEGT. Trimming took 5 bases from V and 5 from J; bases not matched to a gene: 5.

Many counts were recorded for this clonotype. The rearrangement uses TRBV20-1 and TRBJ2-3, with D tentatively TRBD1 or TRBD2 (6 bases each). The CDR3 length is 15 residues. The germline V gene encodes CDR1 DFQATT and CDR2 SNEGSKA (reference sequence). Deletions cut 2 bases from V and 1 base from J, with 13 bases between. The CDR3 sequence: CSARSGAVRTDTQYF. The CDR3 DNA reads TGCAGTGCTAGATCGGGGGCGGTGCGCACAGATACGCAGTATTTT.

This clonotype was seen at least ten times. This chain connects TRBV2 to TRBJ2-7; D is possibly TRBD2 (6 bases). The V and J ends lost 1 base and 0 bases respectively, with 13 bases between them. The germline V gene has CDR1 SNHLY and CDR2 FYNNEI. The CDR3 is 16 residues long. The CDR3 DNA sequence: TGTGCCAGCAGTGAAGTGGCGGGAAGGAGCTCCTACGAGCAGTACTTC. Amino acid sequence: CASSEVAGRSSYEQYF.